This entry is about one T cell receptor (beta chain). Deletions cut 11 bases from V and 3 bases from J, with 19 bases between. CDR1 and CDR2 (germline): MNHNY, SVGAGI (reference sequence). This CDR3 is built from 14 residues. In the authors' workflow: Estimation of nucleated cell counts relied on the amplification of reference gene primers. The method was immunoSEQ multiplex PCR; TCRdb's version includes in-frame clones alone and lacks a portion of them. Clonal size and the V and J genes are those of that table, whereas D and trimming came from the DNA. The sample has about 230,000 clones; about 85% are singletons. The data are from a study of blood T cell repertoires in COVID-19. Study details: Nucleic acid was either cDNA or gDNA, and it came from T cells, B-cell-depleted T cells, or PBMCs.

The clonotype comes from a man aged 35-49 years with acute or convalescent COVID-19. The sample comprised peripheral blood. The chain combines TRBV6-6 with TRBJ1-2; D remains unclear. CDR3 coding DNA: TGTGCCGCCTACATCCGCGAGGCCCACTATGGCTACACCTTC. Its translation is CAAYIREAHYGYTF.